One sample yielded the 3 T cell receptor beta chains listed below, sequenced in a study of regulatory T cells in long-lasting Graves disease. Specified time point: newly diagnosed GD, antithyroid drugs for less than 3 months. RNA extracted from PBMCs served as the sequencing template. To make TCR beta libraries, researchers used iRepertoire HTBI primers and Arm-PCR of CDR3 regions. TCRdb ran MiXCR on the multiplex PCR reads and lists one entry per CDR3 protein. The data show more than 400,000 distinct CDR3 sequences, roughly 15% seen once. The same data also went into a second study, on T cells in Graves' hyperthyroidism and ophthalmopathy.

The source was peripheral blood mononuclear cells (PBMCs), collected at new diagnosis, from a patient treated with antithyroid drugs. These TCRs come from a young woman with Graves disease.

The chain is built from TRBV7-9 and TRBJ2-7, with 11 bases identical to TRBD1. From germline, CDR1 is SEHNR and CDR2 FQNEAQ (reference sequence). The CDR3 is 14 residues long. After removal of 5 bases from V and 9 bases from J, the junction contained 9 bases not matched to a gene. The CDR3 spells CASSTWTGGSVQYF. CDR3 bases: TGTGCCAGCAGCACATGGACAGGGGGCTCGGTGCAGTACTTC.

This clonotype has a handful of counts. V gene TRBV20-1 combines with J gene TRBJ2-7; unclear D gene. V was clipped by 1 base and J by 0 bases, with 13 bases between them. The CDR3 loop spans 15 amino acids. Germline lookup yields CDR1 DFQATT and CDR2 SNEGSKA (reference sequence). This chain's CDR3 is CSARVNYRPSYEQYF. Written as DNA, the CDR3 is TGCAGTGCTAGAGTCAACTATCGGCCCTCCTACGAGCAGTACTTC.

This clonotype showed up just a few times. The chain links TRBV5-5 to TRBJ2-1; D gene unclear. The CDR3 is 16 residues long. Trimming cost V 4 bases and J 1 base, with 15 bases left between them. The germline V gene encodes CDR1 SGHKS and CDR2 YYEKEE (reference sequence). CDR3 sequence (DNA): TGTGCCAGCAGCCCCAGCAGATCATCTTCCTACAATGAGCAGTTCTTC. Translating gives CASSPSRSSSYNEQFF.